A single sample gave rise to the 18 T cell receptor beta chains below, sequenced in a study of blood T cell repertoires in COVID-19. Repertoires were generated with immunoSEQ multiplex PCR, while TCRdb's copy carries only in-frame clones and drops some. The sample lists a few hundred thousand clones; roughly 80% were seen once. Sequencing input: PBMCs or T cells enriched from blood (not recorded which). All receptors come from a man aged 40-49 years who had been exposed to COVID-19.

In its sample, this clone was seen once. The CDR3 nucleotides read TGTGCCAGCAGCCAAGCGGTCGCTAGCGGGAATTACGAGCAGTACTTC. Its translation is CASSQAVASGNYEQYF. V gene TRBV4-2 combines with J gene TRBJ2-7; TRBD2 aligns across 9 bases. V trimming: 1 base; J trimming: 4 bases; junction bases outside the gene matches: 8. This CDR3 has 16 residues. From germline, CDR1 is LGHNA and CDR2 YNFKEQ.

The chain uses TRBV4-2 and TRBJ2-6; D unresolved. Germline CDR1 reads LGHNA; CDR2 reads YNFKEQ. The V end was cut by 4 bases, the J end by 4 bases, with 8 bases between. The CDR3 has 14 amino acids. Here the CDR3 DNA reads TGTGCCAGCAGCCGGAGTGGGGGGGCCAACGTCCTGACTTTC. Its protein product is CASSRSGGANVLTF.

CDR3: CASSMDRGQQYF. CDR3 DNA: TGTGCCAGCAGCATGGACAGGGGGCAGCAGTACTTC. V and J are TRBV7-3 and TRBJ2-7, with 11 bases that match TRBD1. The J segment lost 8 bases and the V segment lost 5 bases, leaving 2 bases of the junction unmatched. CDR1 is SGHTA and CDR2 is FQGTGA in the germline V gene. CDR3 size: 12 residues.

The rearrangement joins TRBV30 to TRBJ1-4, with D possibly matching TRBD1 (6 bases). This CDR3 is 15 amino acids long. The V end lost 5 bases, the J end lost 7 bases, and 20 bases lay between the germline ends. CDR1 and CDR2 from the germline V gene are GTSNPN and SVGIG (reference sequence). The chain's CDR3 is CAWDKGGARAEKLFF. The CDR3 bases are TGTGCCTGGGACAAAGGGGGGGCGCGGGCTGAAAAACTGTTTTTT.

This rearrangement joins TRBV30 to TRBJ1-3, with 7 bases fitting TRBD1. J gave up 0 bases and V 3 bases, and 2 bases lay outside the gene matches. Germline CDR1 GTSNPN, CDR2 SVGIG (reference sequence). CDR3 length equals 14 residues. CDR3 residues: CAWRGTDSGNTIYF. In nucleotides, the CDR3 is TGTGCCTGGAGAGGGACAGACTCTGGAAACACCATATATTTT.

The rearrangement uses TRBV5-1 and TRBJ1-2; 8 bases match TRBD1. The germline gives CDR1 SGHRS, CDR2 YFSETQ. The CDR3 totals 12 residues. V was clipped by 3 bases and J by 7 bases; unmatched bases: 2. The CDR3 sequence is CASSYDRGGYTF. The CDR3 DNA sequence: TGCGCCAGCAGCTACGACAGGGGTGGCTACACCTTC.

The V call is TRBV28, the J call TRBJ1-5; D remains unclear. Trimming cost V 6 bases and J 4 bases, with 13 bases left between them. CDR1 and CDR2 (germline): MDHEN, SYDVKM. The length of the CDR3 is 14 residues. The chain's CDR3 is CASSPSSVNQPQHF. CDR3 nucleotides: TGTGCCAGCAGCCCCTCATCAGTGAATCAGCCCCAGCATTTT.

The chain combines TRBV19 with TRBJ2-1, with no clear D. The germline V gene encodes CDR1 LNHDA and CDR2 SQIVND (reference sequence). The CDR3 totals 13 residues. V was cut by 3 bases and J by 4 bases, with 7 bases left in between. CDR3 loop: CASSMIEYNEQFF. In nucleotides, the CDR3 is TGTGCCAGTAGTATGATAGAATACAATGAGCAGTTCTTC.

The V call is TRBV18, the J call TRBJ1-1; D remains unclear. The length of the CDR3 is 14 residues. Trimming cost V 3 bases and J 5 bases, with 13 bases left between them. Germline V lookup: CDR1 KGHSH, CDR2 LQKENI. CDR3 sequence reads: CASSPTPAVTEAFF. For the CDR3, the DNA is TGTGCCAGCTCACCGACACCGGCCGTTACTGAAGCTTTCTTT.

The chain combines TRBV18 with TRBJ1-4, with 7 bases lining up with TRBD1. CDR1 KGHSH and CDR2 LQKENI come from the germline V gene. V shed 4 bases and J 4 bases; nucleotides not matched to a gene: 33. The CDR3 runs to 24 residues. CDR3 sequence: CASSLTRQQGRDLQLGIYNEKLFF. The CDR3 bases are TGTGCCAGCTCACTAACGCGGCAACAGGGGCGAGACCTCCAATTGGGGATATATAATGAAAAACTGTTTTTT.

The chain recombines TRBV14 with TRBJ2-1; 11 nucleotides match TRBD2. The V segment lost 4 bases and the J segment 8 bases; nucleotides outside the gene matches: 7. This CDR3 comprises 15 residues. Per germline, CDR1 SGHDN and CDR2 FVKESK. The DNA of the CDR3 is TGTGCCAGCAGCCGATGGGTAGCGGGAGGGGATGAGCAGTTCTTC. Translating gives CASSRWVAGGDEQFF.

The DNA of the CDR3 is TGTGCCAGCAGCCCAAAGCAACGCGGCGGGGAGCTGTTTTTT. This translates into CASSPKQRGGELFF. The rearrangement links TRBV7-2 to TRBJ2-2, with D uncertain. This CDR3 has 14 residues. The V end lost 5 bases, the J end lost 7 bases, and 14 bases lay between the germline ends. Germline CDR1 and CDR2: SGHTA and FQGNSA.

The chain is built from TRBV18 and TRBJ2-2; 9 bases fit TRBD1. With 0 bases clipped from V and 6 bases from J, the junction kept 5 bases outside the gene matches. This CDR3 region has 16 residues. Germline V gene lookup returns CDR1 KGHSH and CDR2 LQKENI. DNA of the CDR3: TGTGCCAGCTCACCACCGATGGGACAGGGATCCGGGGAGCTGTTTTTT. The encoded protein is CASSPPMGQGSGELFF.

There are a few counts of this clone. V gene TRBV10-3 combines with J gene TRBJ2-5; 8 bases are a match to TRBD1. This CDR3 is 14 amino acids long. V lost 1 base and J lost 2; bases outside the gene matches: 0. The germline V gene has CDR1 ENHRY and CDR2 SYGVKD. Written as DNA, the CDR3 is TGTGCCATCAGTGAGTACAGGGGGCAAGAGACCCAGTACTTC. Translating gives CAISEYRGQETQYF.

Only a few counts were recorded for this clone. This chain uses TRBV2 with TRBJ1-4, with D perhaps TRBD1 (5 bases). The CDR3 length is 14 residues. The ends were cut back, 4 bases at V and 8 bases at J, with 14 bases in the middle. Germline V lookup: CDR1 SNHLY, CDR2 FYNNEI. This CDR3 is CASSGLVGGEKLFF. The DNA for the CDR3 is TGTGCCAGCAGTGGACTTGTGGGGGGGGAAAAACTGTTTTTT.

CDR3 in amino acids: CASSSEGGQYF. CDR3 DNA: TGTGCCAGCAGCTCCGAGGGTGGGCAGTATTTT. The J gene is TRBJ2-3, the V gene TRBV7-9; perhaps TRBD2 as D (5 bases). Germline V gives CDR1 SEHNR, CDR2 FQNEAQ (reference sequence). This CDR3 is 11 amino acids long. Deletions cut 4 bases from V and 11 bases from J, with 10 bases between.

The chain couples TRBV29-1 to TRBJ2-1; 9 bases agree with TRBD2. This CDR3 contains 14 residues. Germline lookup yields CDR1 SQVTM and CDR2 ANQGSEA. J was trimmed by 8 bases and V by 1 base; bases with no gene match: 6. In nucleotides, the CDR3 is TGCAGCGTTGAAGTAGGACTAGCGACCGATGAGCAGTTCTTC. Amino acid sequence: CSVEVGLATDEQFF.

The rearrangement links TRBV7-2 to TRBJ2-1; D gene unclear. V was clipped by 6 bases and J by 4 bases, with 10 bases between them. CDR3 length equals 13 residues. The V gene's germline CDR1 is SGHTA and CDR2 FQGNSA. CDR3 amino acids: CASRIPTYNEQFF. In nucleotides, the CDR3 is TGTGCCAGCAGGATCCCTACTTACAATGAGCAGTTCTTC.